The clone carrying this TCR beta chain was detected only a few times. Orbital computed tomography and thyroid ultrasound, together with serum TRAb and thyroxine and clinical symptoms, were used for diagnoses. CDR1 SGHKS and CDR2 YYEKEE come from the germline V gene (reference sequence). Between the trimmed V and J ends, which lost 6 bases and 5 bases, there was a span of 21 bases. The CDR3 length is 15 residues. This sample is drawn from a study of T cells in Graves' hyperthyroidism and ophthalmopathy. The TCR beta CDR3 regions underwent amplification using RNA transcripts as the source. Initially, a first-round RT-PCR of the TCR CDR3 employed the HTBI primer set. TCRdb passed the multiplex PCR reads through MiXCR, listing each CDR3 protein once. The sample contains around 400,000 distinct CDR3 sequences, about 15% of which appear only once.

The sequencing input was blood. V usage is TRBV5-5 and J usage is TRBJ2-7, with D perhaps given as TRBD1 or TRBD2 (5 bases each). This receptor was taken from a woman aged 18-30 years with Graves' hyperthyroidism that later progressed to Graves' ophthalmopathy. The CDR3 loop reads CASTDVGTLDHEQYF. In DNA, the CDR3 is TGTGCCAGCACCGACGTCGGGACCCTAGACCACGAGCAGTACTTC.